The 9 T cell receptor beta chains below come from one sample, sequenced in a study of blood T cells in healthy people across ages. It was with a sample-barcoded 5' primer and a J-beta primer mix that a second PCR of roughly 7 to 12 cycles was run. A single record per CDR3 protein comes from TCRdb applying MiXCR to the 5' RACE reads. The sample yields more than 800,000 distinct CDR3 sequences, about 30% seen once. The sample was blood. The source of these receptors is a woman older than 75 in good health.

With regard to this clonotype: A much larger clone is a single base away; this may be a read error. The V and J genes are TRBV7-2 and TRBJ2-5, with TRBD2 identical over 14 bases. CDR3 size: 17 residues. V was clipped by 5 bases and J by 11 bases; unmatched bases: 16. Germline CDR1 is SGHTA and CDR2 is FQGNSA. The CDR3 coding sequence is TGTGCCAGCAGCCAAACTTGGACTAGCGGGGGGTCCAATGAGCAGTACTTC. This translates into CASSQTWTSGGSNEQYF.

The genes are TRBV30 and TRBJ2-4; D is perhaps TRBD2 (5 bases). Trimming cost V 1 base and J 12 bases, with 19 bases left between them. Germline CDR1 and CDR2: GTSNPN and SVGIG (reference sequence). This CDR3 has 14 amino acids. The CDR3 loop reads CAWSGRLRGAGQYF. In DNA form, the CDR3 reads TGTGCCTGGAGTGGCCGGCTCCGAGGTGCGGGTCAGTACTTC.

As regards this clonotype: This may stem from a read error, because a much larger clone lies one nucleotide away. The chain is built from TRBV7-9 and TRBJ2-3; D is perhaps TRBD2 (7 bases). Trimming took 1 base from V and 4 from J, leaving 18 bases between them. The CDR3 extends over 17 amino acids. Germline CDR1 reads SEHNR; CDR2 reads FQNEAQ (reference sequence). CDR3 region: CASSLGIVGGLADTQYF. CDR3 nucleotides: TGTGCCAGCAGCTTAGGGATTGTGGGGGGGCTCGCAGATACGCAGTATTTT. The variable domain in full, with the rest retrieved from reference TRBV7-9 and TRBJ2-3, is DTGVSQNPRHKITKRGQNVTFRCDPISEHNRLYWYRQTLGQGPEFLTYFQNEAQLEKSRLLSDRFSAERPKGSFSTLEIQRTEQGDSAMYLCASSLGIVGGLADTQYFGPGTRLTVL.

The chain carries TRBV20-1 and TRBJ2-1, with 9 bases aligning to TRBD1. The germline gives CDR1 DFQATT, CDR2 SNEGSKA (reference sequence). The CDR3 is made up of 17 amino acids. Trimming cost V 4 bases and J 8 bases; bases outside gene matches: 18. This CDR3 reads CSATPSMGTGFKDEQFF. CDR3 sequence (DNA): TGCAGTGCTACCCCATCGATGGGGACAGGGTTTAAGGATGAGCAGTTCTTC.

This clonotype was recorded many times. This chain connects TRBV12-3 or TRBV12-4 to TRBJ2-6, with no clear D. This CDR3 has 14 residues. V was pared by 3 bases and J by 4 bases, with 7 bases between. Written as DNA, the CDR3 is TGTGCCAGCAGTTTCAGTGTAGGGGCCAACGTCCTGACTTTC. Translation: CASSFSVGANVLTF.

This clonotype has at least ten counts. The V call is TRBV7-9, the J call TRBJ2-5; the match to TRBD1 covers 7 bases. Trimming removed 4 bases from V and 5 bases from J; junction bases left unmatched: 7. This CDR3 contains 14 residues. CDR1 SEHNR and CDR2 FQNEAQ come from the germline V gene (reference sequence). The CDR3 nucleotides read TGTGCCAGCAGCTGGGTAGGGGGCCGGGAGACCCAGTACTTC. Encoded protein: CASSWVGGRETQYF.

The rearrangement joins TRBV20-1 to TRBJ1-1; D is uncertain. The CDR3 has 13 residues. Germline assignment: CDR1 DFQATT and CDR2 SNEGSKA (reference sequence). V was pared by 1 base and J by 2 bases, with 8 bases between. CDR3 protein: CSARGQVNTEAFF. The CDR3 DNA reads TGCAGTGCTAGAGGGCAAGTAAACACTGAAGCTTTCTTT.

At least ten counts were recorded for this clonotype. V gene TRBV5-6 combines with J gene TRBJ2-1; 10 nucleotides match TRBD2. Germline CDR1 is SGHDT and CDR2 is YYEEEE. This CDR3 is built from 15 residues. The V and J ends lost 2 bases and 5 bases, in that order; junction bases with no gene match: 4. The CDR3 loop reads CASSFFSGGDNEQFF. As DNA, the CDR3 is TGTGCCAGCAGCTTCTTCAGCGGGGGGGACAATGAGCAGTTCTTC.

Notes on this clonotype: A read error may explain this, as a much larger clone is one base away. The CDR3 loop reads CASSPLRQFSYNEQYF. The DNA of the CDR3 is TGTGCCAGCAGCCCCCTGCGTCAGTTCTCCTACAATGAGCAGTACTTC. The chain links TRBV12-3 or TRBV12-4 to TRBJ2-7; D unresolved. V lost 6 bases to trimming and J lost 7 bases, with 25 bases between them. The CDR3 consists of 16 residues.